This T cell receptor beta chain was identified in a study of T cell changes during pregnancy in multiple sclerosis. Using immunoSEQ multiplex PCR, the repertoire was profiled, and TCRdb retains in-frame clones only, with some absent. The top ten hold about 3% of the sample, which has roughly 52,000 clones, approximately 94% seen once. The CDR3 totals 21 residues. Germline V gene sequence: CDR1 SGHVS, CDR2 FNYEAQ. V lost 4 bases and J 1 base, leaving 31 bases between the germline ends. The sample consisted of CD8+ T cells from peripheral blood mononuclear cells, taken in the third trimester of pregnancy. The sequence was obtained from a female donor with multiple sclerosis, enrolled in a pregnancy study. The chain has TRBV7-6 and TRBJ1-2, with D maybe TRBD1 (6 bases). CDR3 nucleotide sequence: TGTGCCAGCAGCTCCGGGACGACAGCCGAACAGGGATCGAAGGATAACTATGGCTACACCTTC. Translated, it gives CASSSGTTAEQGSKDNYGYTF.